A single sample gave rise to the 28 T cell receptor beta chains below, sequenced in a study of blood T cell repertoires in COVID-19. The repertoire was sequenced with immunoSEQ multiplex PCR; TCRdb's copy has only in-frame clones and lacks some. The sample holds some 250,000 clones; approximately 91% are singletons and the top ten take 2.3%. Material: PBMCs or T cells enriched from blood (not recorded which). These receptor sequences come from a woman between 40 and 50 years old with acute COVID-19.

The chain recombines TRBV24-1 with TRBJ2-1, with TRBD2 identical over 10 bases. In germline, CDR1 is KGHDR, CDR2 SFDVKD. The CDR3 runs 16 residues. The ends lost 3 bases at V and 4 bases at J; junction bases unmatched: 5. CDR3: CATSDPTSGEYNEQFF. Written as DNA, the CDR3 is TGTGCCACCAGTGATCCTACTAGCGGGGAATACAATGAGCAGTTCTTC.

The J gene is TRBJ2-5, the V gene TRBV5-1, with 11 bases matching TRBD1. From germline, CDR1 is SGHRS and CDR2 YFSETQ. With V trimmed by 4 bases and J by 0 bases, 11 bases remained unmatched. This CDR3 is built from 18 residues. The CDR3 here is CASSPASRTGGYQETQYF. The CDR3 DNA follows: TGCGCCAGCAGCCCCGCATCCCGGACAGGGGGCTACCAAGAGACCCAGTACTTC.

V and J are TRBV5-4 and TRBJ2-7; no definite D call. Germline V CDR1 and CDR2: SGHNT, YYREEE (reference sequence). The V end was cut by 4 bases, the J end by 9 bases, with 14 bases between. There are 12 residues in the CDR3. The CDR3 protein is CASSAFGVGQYF. CDR3 nucleotides: TGTGCCAGCAGCGCCTTCGGAGTTGGGCAGTACTTC.

This clone is a singleton in its sample. The chain is built from TRBV12-5 and TRBJ1-1, with a tentative D call TRBD1 (6 bases). The CDR3 has 13 amino acids. From germline, CDR1 is LGHNT and CDR2 FRNRAP. Trimming cost V 9 bases and J 4 bases, with 15 bases left between them. CDR3 loop: CASLTGSGTEAFF. The DNA for the CDR3 is TGTGCTAGCCTAACAGGGAGCGGCACTGAAGCTTTCTTT.

This clone was counted only a few times. Different DNA sequences within this sample yield the same CDR3. The gene calls are TRBV15 and TRBJ2-7; a possible D gene is TRBD2 (6 bases). The CDR3 extends over 14 amino acids. Germline assignment: CDR1 LNHNV and CDR2 YYDKDF (reference sequence). The V gene lost 0 bases and the J gene lost 2 bases, with 8 bases spanning the gap. CDR3: CATSRDRGTYEQYF. The CDR3 DNA follows: TGTGCCACCAGCAGAGATCGCGGGACCTACGAGCAGTACTTC. The complete variable domain, with remaining parts taken from reference TRBV15 and TRBJ2-7, reads DAMVIQNPRYQVTQFGKPVTLSCSQTLNHNVMYWYQQKSSQAPKLLFHYYDKDFNNEADTPDNFQSRRPNTSFCFLDIRSPGLGDTAMYLCATSRDRGTYEQYFGPGTRLTVT.

This chain connects TRBV18 to TRBJ2-1; 10 bases are shared with TRBD2. Germline CDR1 and CDR2: KGHSH and LQKENI. V was pared by 4 bases and J by 7 bases, with 7 bases of the junction left unmatched. CDR3 length equals 15 residues. CDR3: CASSQAGGLMNEQFF. The CDR3 DNA reads TGTGCCAGCTCACAAGCGGGAGGGTTAATGAATGAGCAGTTCTTC. The whole variable domain, filled in from reference TRBV18 and TRBJ2-1, reads NAGVMQNPRHLVRRRGQEARLRCSPMKGHSHVYWYRQLPEEGLKFMVYLQKENIIDESGMPKERFSAEFPKEGPSILRIQQVVRGDSAAYFCASSQAGGLMNEQFFGPGTRLTVL.

V and J are TRBV5-6 and TRBJ1-4; D is uncertain. The CDR3 length is 15 residues. Germline V gene data show CDR1 as SGHDT and CDR2 as YYEEEE. Deletions cut 3 bases from V and 7 bases from J, with 16 bases between. CDR3 coding DNA: TGTGCCAGCAGCTCAATCACCCCAGGTCGTGAAAAACTGTTTTTT. Translating gives CASSSITPGREKLFF.

This chain uses TRBV6-5 with TRBJ2-2; 10 bases match TRBD1. V trimming: 7 bases; J trimming: 2 bases; junction bases outside the gene matches: 4. CDR3 length equals 15 residues. Germline CDR1 MNHEY, CDR2 SVGAGI. DNA of the CDR3: TGTGCCAGCACCCGACAGGGGGCCAACACCGGGGAGCTGTTTTTT. Translation: CASTRQGANTGELFF.

The chain couples TRBV28 to TRBJ1-6; tentatively, D is TRBD1 (5 bases). The CDR3 length is 15 residues. Germline assignment: CDR1 MDHEN and CDR2 SYDVKM. V was cut by 5 bases and J by 9 bases, with 17 bases left in between. The CDR3 sequence: CASSPHTGHGSPLHF. CDR3 bases: TGTGCCAGCAGTCCACACACAGGACATGGTTCACCCCTCCACTTT.

The count of this clone is one. This chain joins TRBV21-1 and TRBJ1-2; the DNA was not compared with TRBD1, the D call given in the table. TRBV21-1 is tagged as a pseudogene. The CDR3 spans 14 residues. CDR3 bases: TGTGCCAGCAGCCAAATACCCCAGTTTTACGGCTACACCTTC. Translating it yields CASSQIPQFYGYTF.

The chain combines TRBV6-2 or TRBV6-3 with TRBJ2-3; D remains unclear. The CDR3 has 15 residues. The germline V gene has CDR1 MNHEY and CDR2 SVGEGT. V gave up 2 bases and J gave up 5 bases, with 14 bases separating them. The CDR3 is CASSYGPTELDTQYF. Here the CDR3 DNA reads TGTGCCAGCAGTTACGGTCCCACTGAATTAGATACGCAGTATTTT.

The chain couples TRBV27 to TRBJ2-1; 9 positions agree with TRBD2. Germline V lookup: CDR1 MNHEY, CDR2 SMNVEV (reference sequence). V dropped 1 base and J dropped 9; count of bases not matched to a gene: 13. The CDR3 sequence is 17 residues long. CDR3 coding DNA: TGTGCCAGCAGTTTATTCAGGGTTAGCGGGAGCTTAAGTGAGCAGTTCTTC. This gives the protein CASSLFRVSGSLSEQFF.

This sequence joins TRBV28 and TRBJ2-5, with a weak D call TRBD2 (6 bases). CDR1 and CDR2 from the germline V gene are MDHEN and SYDVKM. V was clipped by 6 bases and J by 3 bases, with 11 bases between them. The CDR3 runs 13 residues. The CDR3 DNA reads TGTGCCAGCAGGACTCGGGGGAAAGAGACCCAGTACTTC. This encodes CASRTRGKETQYF. Filled out from reference TRBV28 and TRBJ2-5, the complete variable domain reads DVKVTQSSRYLVKRTGEKVFLECVQDMDHENMFWYRQDPGLGLRLIYFSYDVKMKEKGDIPEGYSVSREKKERFSLILESASTNQTSMYLCASRTRGKETQYFGPGTRLLVL.

The genes are TRBV6-6 and TRBJ2-7, with D possibly being TRBD2 (6 bases). The ends were cut back, 7 bases at V and 4 bases at J, with 20 bases in the middle. In germline, CDR1 is MNHNY, CDR2 SVGAGI (reference sequence). The CDR3 runs 15 residues. The CDR3 is CASILYVGGAYEQYF. Here the CDR3 DNA reads TGTGCCAGCATCCTTTACGTCGGGGGTGCATACGAGCAGTACTTC.

The chain uses TRBV6-5 and TRBJ1-2; no firm D call. CDR3 length: 13 residues. Looked up from germline, CDR1 is MNHEY and CDR2 is SVGAGI. V was clipped by 2 bases and J by 6 bases, with 10 bases between them. CDR3 in amino acids: CASSYGSGDGYTF. CDR3 in DNA: TGTGCCAGCAGTTACGGGTCCGGGGATGGCTACACCTTC.

V usage is TRBV6-1 and J usage is TRBJ2-7; 9 bases map to TRBD2. After removal of 4 bases from V and 1 base from J, the junction contained 11 bases not matched to a gene. Germline-derived CDR1 and CDR2 are MNHNS and SASEGT. The CDR3 is made up of 17 amino acids. The CDR3 region is CASSGGTSSLVSYEQYF. As DNA, the CDR3 is TGTGCCAGCAGTGGAGGGACTAGCTCTTTGGTTTCCTACGAGCAGTACTTC.

This chain uses TRBV4-2 with TRBJ2-3; D might be TRBD1 (6 bases). Trimming stripped 3 bases from V and 4 bases from J, with 17 bases between. Germline V gene sequence: CDR1 LGHNA, CDR2 YNFKEQ. This CDR3 contains 16 residues. CDR3 DNA sequence: TGTGCCAGCAGCCACCGTACAGGGAGTTTGGCAGATACGCAGTATTTT. Its translation is CASSHRTGSLADTQYF.

The rearrangement links TRBV5-6 to TRBJ1-2; the match to TRBD1 covers 9 bases. The CDR3 has 15 residues. In germline, CDR1 is SGHDT, CDR2 YYEEEE. V was pared by 2 bases and J by 4 bases, with 6 bases of the junction left unmatched. The CDR3 sequence is CASSLRDRVIYGYTF. The CDR3 DNA is TGTGCCAGCAGCTTACGGGACAGGGTGATCTATGGCTACACCTTC.

This chain joins TRBV20-1 and TRBJ2-3; possibly TRBD2 for D (6 bases). The germline gives CDR1 DFQATT, CDR2 SNEGSKA (reference sequence). The CDR3 length is 11 residues. Trimming shortened V by 6 bases and J by 8 bases, and 12 bases separated the two germline ends. CDR3 residues: CSAPRGGTQYF. Here the CDR3 DNA reads TGCAGTGCCCCCCGGGGAGGTACGCAGTATTTT.

Of note for this clone: This sample also contains other DNA sequences that code for the same CDR3. The rearrangement joins TRBV7-2 to TRBJ2-5; TRBD2 agrees at 7 bases. Per the germline V gene, CDR1 is SGHTA and CDR2 is FQGNSA. V lost 0 bases to trimming and J lost 4 bases; unmatched junction nucleotides: 2. This CDR3 has 14 residues. The DNA for the CDR3 is TGTGCCAGCAGCTTAGCGGGGGGGGGAGAGACCCAGTACTTC. Translated: CASSLAGGGETQYF.

This chain links TRBV18 with TRBJ1-1; D perhaps matches TRBD1 (5 bases). CDR1 KGHSH and CDR2 LQKENI come from the germline V gene. The CDR3 spans 14 residues. V was clipped by 3 bases and J by 0 bases, with 8 bases between them. DNA for the CDR3: TGTGCCAGCTCACCCAGGGCTCTGAACACTGAAGCTTTCTTT. Translating it yields CASSPRALNTEAFF. The variable domain in full, completed from reference TRBV18 and TRBJ1-1, reads NAGVMQNPRHLVRRRGQEARLRCSPMKGHSHVYWYRQLPEEGLKFMVYLQKENIIDESGMPKERFSAEFPKEGPSILRIQQVVRGDSAAYFCASSPRALNTEAFFGQGTRLTVV.

This rearrangement joins TRBV28 to TRBJ1-5, with D possibly being TRBD1 (6 bases). This CDR3 has 15 residues. From germline, CDR1 is MDHEN and CDR2 SYDVKM. The germline V and J ends were trimmed by 6 bases and 6 bases, with 18 bases remaining between them. The CDR3 sequence is CASSQGGGPSQPQHF. CDR3 in DNA: TGTGCCAGCAGCCAGGGAGGGGGACCTAGTCAGCCCCAGCATTTT.

This chain joins TRBV3-1 (or the pseudogene TRBV3-2) and TRBJ1-2; D might be TRBD1 (6 bases). Germline V gene sequence: CDR1 LGHDT, CDR2 YNNKEL (reference sequence). Trimming removed 0 bases from V and 8 bases from J, with 13 bases in between. The CDR3 is made up of 14 amino acids. The CDR3 sequence is CASSQDRGARGYTF. Here the CDR3 DNA reads TGTGCCAGCAGCCAAGATCGGGGGGCGAGAGGCTACACCTTC.

J is TRBJ2-2 and V is TRBV12-2; TRBD2, the D gene given by the table, was not confirmed from the DNA. TRBV12-2 is recorded as a pseudogene. CDR3 length: 17 amino acids. For the CDR3, the DNA is TGTGCAGGGAGCTTAGGGAGTGTCTGGCGGTACACCGGGGAGCTGTTTTTT. Encoded protein: CAGSLGSVWRYTGELFF.

The count of this clone is one. The genes are TRBV5-1 and TRBJ2-7; perhaps TRBD1 as D (6 bases). The V and J ends lost 4 bases and 4 bases respectively, with 15 bases between them. CDR3 length equals 14 residues. Germline V gives CDR1 SGHRS, CDR2 YFSETQ. The CDR3 loop reads CASSGRGFRYEQYF. The CDR3 bases are TGCGCCAGCAGCGGCAGGGGTTTCCGGTACGAGCAGTACTTC.

The J gene is TRBJ2-1, the V gene TRBV5-1, with 13 bases that match TRBD2. This CDR3 spans 14 amino acids. The V and J ends lost 6 bases and 12 bases, in that order; junction bases with no gene match: 9. Germline CDR1 reads SGHRS; CDR2 reads YFSETQ. The CDR3 nucleotides read TGCGCCAGCACCCCGGGACTAGCGGGACGGACGCAGTTCTTC. It codes for CASTPGLAGRTQFF.

The V and J genes are TRBV7-2 and TRBJ1-5; D uncertain. CDR1 and CDR2 from the germline V gene are SGHTA and FQGNSA. Trimming took off 1 base at V and 7 bases at J, with 8 bases between the two ends. This CDR3 has 13 residues. The CDR3 DNA follows: TGTGCCAGCAGCTTAGGAGGTTGGCAGCCCCAGCATTTT. Residues: CASSLGGWQPQHF.

The chain combines TRBV30 with TRBJ1-2, with a possible D match to TRBD1 (5 bases). The V gene's germline CDR1 is GTSNPN and CDR2 SVGIG (reference sequence). With 1 base removed from V and 7 bases from J, the gap between germline ends came to 16 bases. The CDR3 runs 14 residues. CDR3 nucleotide sequence: TGTGCCTGGAGTGACAATACGAATAGGGGTGGCTACACCTTC. Protein sequence: CAWSDNTNRGGYTF.